The rows below give T cell receptor beta chains drawn from one sample of a study of shared clonotypes between healthy human individuals. TCRdb keeps only in-frame clones here, not all; method: immunoSEQ multiplex PCR. Among around 1.9 million clones, about 93% were seen once, and the ten largest hold 1.5% to 2%. The sample taken for sequencing was naive CD8+ T cells from PBMCs. These TCRs come from a man between 18 and 35 years old in good health. Some clones in this sample may be carry-over from other donors' samples. The CDR3 runs from the conserved cysteine through the conserved F or W. A D gene is named only where the DNA matches it firmly. The size field is filled for only some rows; it gives once, few, many or a size class.

j_call | clone_size | d_call | v_call | cdr3_nt | cdr3_aa
TRBJ2-1 | NA | TRBD2 | TRBV7-7 | TGTGCCAGCAGCCCGAATAGCGGGAGGACCGCCGGTGAGCAGTTCTTC | CASSPNSGRTAGEQFF
TRBJ2-1 | NA | TRBD2 | TRBV5-1 | TGCGCCAGCAGCTTGGTATTAGCGGGAGGGCCCAATGAGCAGTTCTTC | CASSLVLAGGPNEQFF
TRBJ2-7 | NA | NA | TRBV11-2 | TGTGCCAGCAGCTCCAGACATCAGGGGACCTACGAGCAGTACTTC | CASSSRHQGTYEQYF
TRBJ2-7 | NA | NA | TRBV13 | TGTGCCAGCAGCTTAGGCCGGGGTAGAGAGCAGTACTTC | CASSLGRGREQYF
TRBJ2-7 | once | NA | TRBV15 | TGTGCCACCAGCGGAGACGGACGGTCCTACGAGCAGTACTTC | CATSGDGRSYEQYF
TRBJ2-7 | once | TRBD1 | TRBV29-1 | TGCAGCGTTGAAGGGGACAGGGGCCCCTACGAGCAGTACTTC | CSVEGDRGPYEQYF
TRBJ1-2 | NA | NA | TRBV28 | TGTGCCAGCAGTTTGCGGGGGAACTATGGCTACACCTTC | CASSLRGNYGYTF
TRBJ2-3 | NA | NA | TRBV4-1 | TGCGCCAGCAGCCTGACTACAGTGGTGGTCGGCACAGATACGCAGTATTTT | CASSLTTVVVGTDTQYF
TRBJ2-1 | NA | TRBD2 | TRBV5-1 | TGCGCCAGCAGCCTAAACCCGGGGAGGGCATACAATGAGCAGTTCTTC | CASSLNPGRAYNEQFF
TRBJ1-1 | NA | NA | TRBV7-9 | TGTGCCAGCATCACGGGTGAGGGCACTGAAGCTTTCTTT | CASITGEGTEAFF
TRBJ2-5 | NA | NA | TRBV15 | TGTGCCACCAGCAGAACTAGGGGAGAGACCCAGTACTTC | CATSRTRGETQYF
TRBJ2-1 | NA | TRBD1 | TRBV4-1 | TGCGCCAGCAGCCCCGGGGGACAGGCTTTGAGCTCCTACAATGAGCAGTTCTTC | CASSPGGQALSSYNEQFF
TRBJ1-5 | NA | TRBD1 | TRBV5-1 | TGCGCCAGCAGCCCTGGGACAGGTCAGCCCCAGCATTTT | CASSPGTGQPQHF
TRBJ1-5 | NA | NA | TRBV6-1 | TGTGCCAGCAGTGATCCCTCCGGGGGCTGGCAGCCCCAGCATTTT | CASSDPSGGWQPQHF
TRBJ2-1 | NA | NA | TRBV9 | TGTGCCAGCAGCGCCAGCGGTGACTCCTACAATGAGCAGTTCTTC | CASSASGDSYNEQFF
TRBJ2-7 | NA | NA | TRBV6-1 | TGTGCCAGCAGTGGCCCAGGGGTTGGGTACGAGCAGTACTTC | CASSGPGVGYEQYF
TRBJ2-7 | NA | NA | TRBV7-9 | TGTGCCAGCAGCTTGTTGCTAGCGAGTGACGAGCAGTACTTC | CASSLLLASDEQYF
TRBJ1-1 | few | NA | TRBV28 | TGTGCCAGCACCGGGAGGGGGATGGGAACTGAAGCTTTCTTT | CASTGRGMGTEAFF
TRBJ1-2 | NA | NA | TRBV27 | TGTGCCAGCAGTTTAGGCAGGGCGTATGGCTACACCTTC | CASSLGRAYGYTF
TRBJ2-1 | NA | TRBD2 | TRBV27 | TGTGCCAGCAGTCCTTACGGGACTAGCATGGATGAGCAGTTCTTC | CASSPYGTSMDEQFF
TRBJ1-2 | NA | TRBD1 | TRBV5-1 | TGCGCCAGCAGCGATATGTGGGACAGGGAGTTGGACGGCTACACCTTC | CASSDMWDRELDGYTF
TRBJ2-2 | NA | NA | TRBV25-1 | TGTGCCAGCCGTGCAGGGACCAACACCGGGGAGCTGTTTTTT | CASRAGTNTGELFF
TRBJ2-7 | NA | NA | TRBV27 | TGTGCCAGCAGTTTAGCCGGGCCCTCCTACGAGCAGTACTTC | CASSLAGPSYEQYF
TRBJ1-4 | NA | NA | TRBV13 | TGTGCCAGCAGCTCCCCAGCAACTAATGAAAAACTGTTTTTT | CASSSPATNEKLFF
TRBJ1-3 | once | NA | TRBV9 | TGTGCCAGCAGCGCCTATAAAAGCGGCGGTTCTGGAAACACCATATATTTT | CASSAYKSGGSGNTIYF
TRBJ2-3 | NA | NA | TRBV7-9 | TGTGCCAGCAGCTTACTGGTTCTGACTAGCACAGATACGCAGTATTTT | CASSLLVLTSTDTQYF
TRBJ2-7 | NA | TRBD1 | TRBV27 | TGTGCCAGCAGTTTATCCCGGGACAGCCACTCCTACGAGCAGTACTTC | CASSLSRDSHSYEQYF
TRBJ1-2 | NA | NA | TRBV14 | TGTGCCAGCAGCCTGACAGCGTTGGATGGCTACACCTTC | CASSLTALDGYTF
TRBJ2-1 | NA | NA | TRBV27 | TGTGCCAGCACAGGTTCTCCGAGAGAGCAGTTCTTC | CASTGSPREQFF
TRBJ2-1 | NA | TRBD2 | TRBV29-1 | TGCAGCGTTGAAGGCCCGGGAGGGGGGGTCAATGAGCAGTTCTTC | CSVEGPGGGVNEQFF
TRBJ2-1 | NA | TRBD2 | TRBV11-2 | TGTGCCAGCAGCTTCCGGGGGGTAGGTTCCTACAATGAGCAGTTCTTC | CASSFRGVGSYNEQFF
TRBJ2-7 | NA | NA | TRBV6-4 | TGTGCCAGCATGATAGGGGACTCCTACGAGCAGTACTTC | CASMIGDSYEQYF
TRBJ2-5 | NA | NA | TRBV7-3 | TGTGCCAGCAGCTTATCTCGGGCGGCAGGAGAGACCCAGTACTTC | CASSLSRAAGETQYF
TRBJ1-1 | NA | TRBD1 | TRBV19 | TGTGCCAGTAGCCTACTGACAGGGGAGGGAGATACTGAAGCTTTCTTT | CASSLLTGEGDTEAFF
TRBJ2-1 | NA | NA | TRBV28 | TGTGCCAGCAGTTTAGGGGGTATGAATGAGCAGTTCTTC | CASSLGGMNEQFF
TRBJ2-3 | NA | NA | TRBV6-5 | TGTGCCAGCAGCTCCAGCCGGGGGGCTGGAGATACGCAGTATTTT | CASSSSRGAGDTQYF
TRBJ1-2 | NA | NA | TRBV5-6 | TGTGCCAGCAGCTTGTTTGAGAAATATGGCTACACCTTC | CASSLFEKYGYTF
TRBJ2-1 | NA | TRBD1 | TRBV5-4 | TGTGCCAGCAGCTTCGTGGGACAGGGAGGATATGAGCAGTTCTTC | CASSFVGQGGYEQFF
TRBJ2-6 | NA | TRBD1 | TRBV6-1 | TGTGCCAGCAGTGTGACTTGGGCAGGGGGCTCTGGGGCCAACGTCCTGACTTTC | CASSVTWAGGSGANVLTF
TRBJ1-1 | NA | NA | TRBV4-1 | TGCGCCAGCAGTCCCTCTGCCACTGAAGCTTTCTTT | CASSPSATEAFF
TRBJ2-1 | NA | NA | TRBV30 | TGTGCCTGGACGGAAAAACGGACGTACTACAATGAGCAGTTCTTC | CAWTEKRTYYNEQFF
TRBJ2-3 | NA | NA | TRBV6-1 | TGTGCCAGCAGTGAGATCAAGAGGACCCCTGACGATACGCAGTATTTT | CASSEIKRTPDDTQYF
TRBJ1-1 | NA | TRBD1 | TRBV6-6 | TGTGCCAGCAGTTACACGACAGGGTCGGAAGCTTTCTTT | CASSYTTGSEAFF
TRBJ1-1 | NA | TRBD1 | TRBV10-3 | TGTGCCATCAGTGAAGGGACAGGGACCACTGAAGCTTTCTTT | CAISEGTGTTEAFF
TRBJ1-2 | NA | NA | TRBV28 | TGTGCCAGCAAGTCCCGCGGACACTATGGCTACACCTTC | CASKSRGHYGYTF
TRBJ2-2 | NA | TRBD2 | TRBV7-9 | TGTGCCAGCAGCCCAGGAGCGGGATCCACCGGGGAGCTGTTTTTT | CASSPGAGSTGELFF